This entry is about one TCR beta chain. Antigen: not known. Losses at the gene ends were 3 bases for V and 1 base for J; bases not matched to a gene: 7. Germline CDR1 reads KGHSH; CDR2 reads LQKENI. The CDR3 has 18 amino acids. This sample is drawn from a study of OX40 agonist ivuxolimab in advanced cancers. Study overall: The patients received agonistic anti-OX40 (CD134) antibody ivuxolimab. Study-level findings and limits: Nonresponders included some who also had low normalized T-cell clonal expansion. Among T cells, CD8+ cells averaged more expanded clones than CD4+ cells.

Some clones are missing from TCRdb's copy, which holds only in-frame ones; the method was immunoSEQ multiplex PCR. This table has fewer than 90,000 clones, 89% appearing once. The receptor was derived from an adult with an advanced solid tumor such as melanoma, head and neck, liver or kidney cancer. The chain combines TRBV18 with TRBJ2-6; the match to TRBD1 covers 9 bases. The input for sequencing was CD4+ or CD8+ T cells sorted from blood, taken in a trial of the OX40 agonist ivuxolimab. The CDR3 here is CASSPSGQGTSGANVLTF. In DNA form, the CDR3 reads TGTGCCAGCTCACCTTCTGGACAGGGGACATCTGGGGCCAACGTCCTGACTTTC.